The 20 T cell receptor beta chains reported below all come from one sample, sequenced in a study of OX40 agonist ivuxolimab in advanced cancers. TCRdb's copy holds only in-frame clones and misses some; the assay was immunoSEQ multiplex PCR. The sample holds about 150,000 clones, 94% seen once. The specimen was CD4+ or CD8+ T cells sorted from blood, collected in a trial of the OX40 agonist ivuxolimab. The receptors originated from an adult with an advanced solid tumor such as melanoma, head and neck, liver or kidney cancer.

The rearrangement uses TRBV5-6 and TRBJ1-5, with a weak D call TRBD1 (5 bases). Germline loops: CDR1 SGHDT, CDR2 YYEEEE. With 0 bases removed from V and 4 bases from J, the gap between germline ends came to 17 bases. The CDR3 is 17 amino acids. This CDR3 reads CASSLGAGRRENQPQHF. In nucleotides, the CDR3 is TGTGCCAGCAGCTTGGGAGCAGGGAGGAGAGAAAATCAGCCCCAGCATTTT.

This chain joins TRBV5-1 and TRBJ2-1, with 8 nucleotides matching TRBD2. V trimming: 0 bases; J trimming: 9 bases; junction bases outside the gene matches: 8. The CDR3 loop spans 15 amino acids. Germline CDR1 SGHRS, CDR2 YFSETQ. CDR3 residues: CASSLERGNLGEQFF. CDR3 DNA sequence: TGCGCCAGCAGCTTGGAGCGGGGGAACCTTGGTGAGCAGTTCTTC.

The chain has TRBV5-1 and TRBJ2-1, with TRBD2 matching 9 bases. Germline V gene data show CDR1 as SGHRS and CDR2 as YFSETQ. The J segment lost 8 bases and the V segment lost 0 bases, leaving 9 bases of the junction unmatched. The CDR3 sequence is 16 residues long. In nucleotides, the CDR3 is TGCGCCAGCAGCTTGGGGAGTAGCGGGAGTCCGGATGAGCAGTTCTTC. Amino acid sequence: CASSLGSSGSPDEQFF. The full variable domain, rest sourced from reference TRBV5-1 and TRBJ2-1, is KAGVTQTPRYLIKTRGQQVTLSCSPISGHRSVSWYQQTPGQGLQFLFEYFSETQRNKGNFPGRFSGRQFSNSRSEMNVSTLELGDSALYLCASSLGSSGSPDEQFFGPGTRLTVL.

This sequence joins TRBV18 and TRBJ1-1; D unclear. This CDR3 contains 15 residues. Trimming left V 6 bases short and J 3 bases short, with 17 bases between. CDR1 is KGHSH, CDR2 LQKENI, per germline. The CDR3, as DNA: TGTGCCAGCTCCCCGACCATGGAGGGAGACACTGAAGCTTTCTTT. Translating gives CASSPTMEGDTEAFF.

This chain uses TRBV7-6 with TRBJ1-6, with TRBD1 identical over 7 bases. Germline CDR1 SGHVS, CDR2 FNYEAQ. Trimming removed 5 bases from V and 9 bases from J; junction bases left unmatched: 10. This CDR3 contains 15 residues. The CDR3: CASSTRQGSGSPLHF. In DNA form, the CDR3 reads TGTGCCAGCAGCACCCGACAGGGTAGCGGTTCACCCCTCCACTTT.

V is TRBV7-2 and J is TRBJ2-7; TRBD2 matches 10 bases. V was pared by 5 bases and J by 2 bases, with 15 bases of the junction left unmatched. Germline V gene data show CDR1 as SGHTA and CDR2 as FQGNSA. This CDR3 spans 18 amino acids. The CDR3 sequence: CASSTRGGGLAGAYEQYF. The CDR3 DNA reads TGTGCCAGCAGCACTAGGGGGGGAGGGCTAGCGGGAGCCTACGAGCAGTACTTC.

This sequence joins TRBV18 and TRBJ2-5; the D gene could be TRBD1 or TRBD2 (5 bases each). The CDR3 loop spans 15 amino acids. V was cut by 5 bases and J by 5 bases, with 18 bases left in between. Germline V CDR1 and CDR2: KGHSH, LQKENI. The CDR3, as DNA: TGTGCCAGCTCATCGAGACGGGGCGACGGGGAGACCCAGTACTTC. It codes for CASSSRRGDGETQYF.

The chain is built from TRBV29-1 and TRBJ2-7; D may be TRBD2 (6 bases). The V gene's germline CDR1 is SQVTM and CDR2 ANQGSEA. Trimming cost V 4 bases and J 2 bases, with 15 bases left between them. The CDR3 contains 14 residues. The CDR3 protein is CSVAPLARTYEQYF. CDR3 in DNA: TGCAGCGTTGCTCCCCTAGCGCGAACCTACGAGCAGTACTTC.

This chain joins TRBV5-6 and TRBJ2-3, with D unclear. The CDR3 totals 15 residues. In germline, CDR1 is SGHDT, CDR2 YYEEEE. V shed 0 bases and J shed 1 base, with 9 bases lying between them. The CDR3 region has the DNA TGTGCCAGCAGCTTGGTCGGGCAGGGCACAGATACGCAGTATTTT. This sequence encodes CASSLVGQGTDTQYF.

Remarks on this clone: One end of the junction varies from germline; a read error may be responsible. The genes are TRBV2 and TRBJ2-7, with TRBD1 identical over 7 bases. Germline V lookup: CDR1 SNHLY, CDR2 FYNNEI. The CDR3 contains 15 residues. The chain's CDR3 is CASRGGWDSSHEQYF. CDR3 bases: TGTGCCAGCAGGGGCGGATGGGACAGCTCCCACGAGCAGTACTTC.

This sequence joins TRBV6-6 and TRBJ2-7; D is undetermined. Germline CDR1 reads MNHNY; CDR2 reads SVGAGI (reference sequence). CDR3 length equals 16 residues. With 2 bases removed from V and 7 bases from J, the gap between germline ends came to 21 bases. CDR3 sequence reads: CASSYGQSASIGEQYF. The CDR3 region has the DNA TGTGCCAGCAGTTACGGGCAATCGGCCTCTATCGGAGAGCAGTACTTC.

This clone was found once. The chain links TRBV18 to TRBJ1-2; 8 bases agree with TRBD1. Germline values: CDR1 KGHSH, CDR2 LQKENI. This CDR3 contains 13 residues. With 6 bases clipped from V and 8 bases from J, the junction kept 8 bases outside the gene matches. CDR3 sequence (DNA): TGTGCCAGCTCGGCGGACAGGGAGTACGGCTACACCTTC. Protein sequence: CASSADREYGYTF.

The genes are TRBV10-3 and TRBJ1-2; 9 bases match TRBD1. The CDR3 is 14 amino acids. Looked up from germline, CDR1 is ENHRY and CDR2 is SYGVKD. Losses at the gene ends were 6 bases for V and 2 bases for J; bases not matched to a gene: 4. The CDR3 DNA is TGTGCCATCAGCGGGACAGGGCAAAACTATGGCTACACCTTC. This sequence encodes CAISGTGQNYGYTF.

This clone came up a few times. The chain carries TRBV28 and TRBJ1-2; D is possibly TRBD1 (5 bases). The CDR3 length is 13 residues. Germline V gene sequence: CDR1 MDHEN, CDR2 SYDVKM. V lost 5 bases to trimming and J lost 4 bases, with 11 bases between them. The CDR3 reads CASSLDGTYGYTF. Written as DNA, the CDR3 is TGTGCCAGCAGTCTCGACGGGACCTATGGCTACACCTTC.

This CDR3 reads CASSLGGGRSNTEAFF. The CDR3 DNA sequence: TGTGCCAGCAGCTTAGGGGGAGGGAGAAGTAACACTGAAGCTTTCTTT. This rearrangement joins TRBV7-2 to TRBJ1-1; no clear D gene. The V gene's germline CDR1 is SGHTA and CDR2 FQGNSA. The CDR3 loop spans 16 amino acids. The V end lost 1 base, the J end lost 2 bases, and 14 bases lay between the germline ends.

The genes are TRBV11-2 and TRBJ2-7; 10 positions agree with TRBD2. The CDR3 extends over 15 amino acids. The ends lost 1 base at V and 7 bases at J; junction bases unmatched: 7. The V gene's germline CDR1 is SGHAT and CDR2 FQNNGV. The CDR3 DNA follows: TGTGCCAGCAGCTTAGCCCTAGCGGGGGTTGAAGAGCAGTACTTC. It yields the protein CASSLALAGVEEQYF.

The CDR3 DNA sequence: TGTGCCAGCAGCCGGTCGGGGAAAGAGACCCAGTACTTC. Its translation is CASSRSGKETQYF. The chain has TRBV6-5 and TRBJ2-5; a weak D match, TRBD2 (5 bases). With 6 bases removed from V and 3 bases from J, the gap between germline ends came to 11 bases. This CDR3 has 13 amino acids. From germline, CDR1 is MNHEY and CDR2 SVGAGI.

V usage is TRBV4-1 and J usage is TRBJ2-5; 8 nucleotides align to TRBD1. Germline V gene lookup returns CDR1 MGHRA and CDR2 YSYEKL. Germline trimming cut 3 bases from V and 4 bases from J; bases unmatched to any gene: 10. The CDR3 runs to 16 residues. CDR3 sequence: CASSQLTGGVLETQYF. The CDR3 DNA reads TGCGCCAGCAGCCAGCTTACAGGGGGTGTTTTAGAGACCCAGTACTTC.

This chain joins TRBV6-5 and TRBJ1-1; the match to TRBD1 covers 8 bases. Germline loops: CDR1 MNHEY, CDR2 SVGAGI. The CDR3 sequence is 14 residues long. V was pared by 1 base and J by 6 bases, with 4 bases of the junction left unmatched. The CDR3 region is CASSYFRGQAEAFF. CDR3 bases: TGTGCCAGCAGTTACTTTAGGGGACAGGCTGAAGCTTTCTTT.

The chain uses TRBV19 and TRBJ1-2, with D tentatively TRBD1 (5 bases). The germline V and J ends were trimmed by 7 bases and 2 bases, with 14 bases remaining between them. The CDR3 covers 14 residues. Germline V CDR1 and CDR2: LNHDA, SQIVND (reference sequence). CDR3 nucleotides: TGTGCCAGTACCCTTTTCGAGGGGAACTATGGCTACACCTTC. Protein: CASTLFEGNYGYTF.